This T cell receptor beta chain was sequenced in a study of response to subunit inactivated influenza vaccine. TCRdb itself ran the RT-PCR reads through MiXCR, one entry per CDR3 protein. The data contain roughly 170,000 distinct CDR3 sequences, around 9% of them singletons. Trimming removed 4 bases from V and 3 bases from J, with 23 bases in between. The CDR3 loop spans 17 amino acids. The germline gives CDR1 SGHRS, CDR2 YFSETQ. The TCR was taken from a man in his fifties who received an inactivated influenza vaccine. V is TRBV5-1 and J is TRBJ2-7, with D perhaps given as TRBD1 or TRBD2 (5 bases each). The source material was non-naive T cells sorted from PBMCs, sampled on the day of vaccination. The CDR3, as DNA: TGCGCCAGCAGCCAGAAAACCGGGCAGGGAGATGTCTACGAGCAGTACTTC. Translated, it gives CASSQKTGQGDVYEQYF.